This is a list of T cell receptor beta chains from one sample in a study of blood T cell repertoires in COVID-19. Method: immunoSEQ multiplex PCR; TCRdb's copy keeps in-frame clones and lacks some. This sample has under 300,000 clones, with approximately 86% found just once. The sample consisted of peripheral blood. The receptors were sampled from a woman in her sixties with active or convalescent COVID-19. CDR3s leave out the opening cysteine and the closing phenylalanine or tryptophan. Each record gives: J gene, V gene, CDR3 length, CDR3 protein.

TRBJ1-1	TRBV30	12	AWIAGMRGTEAF
TRBJ2-5	TRBV6-6	13	ASSSGLAGTETQY
TRBJ2-1	TRBV18	12	ASSPTEGQTGQF
TRBJ1-6	TRBV4-1	13	ASSLTGGYNSPLH
TRBJ1-5	TRBV5-1	12	ASSFGGFDQPQH
TRBJ2-6	TRBV5-4	16	ASSTTIFLLSGANVLT
TRBJ1-5	TRBV5-1	12	ASSRTAGSYPQH
TRBJ2-7	TRBV30	11	AWSLGGTFEQY
TRBJ1-5	TRBV6-1	14	ASSVRQGWFDQPQH
TRBJ2-1	TRBV27	13	ASSSTGRGINEQF
TRBJ2-1	TRBV7-9	13	ASSPEGQWGDEQF
TRBJ1-5	TRBV28	12	ASSSPGQVQPQH
TRBJ1-1	TRBV5-5	17	ASSFHPLTGGRSGTEAF
TRBJ1-6	TRBV10-1	14	ASTYDRENPISPLH
TRBJ2-3	TRBV6-6	12	ASSWTESTDTQY
TRBJ2-2	TRBV6-1	14	ASSEAARVNTGELF
TRBJ2-5	TRBV19	12	ASSIGRGEETQY
TRBJ1-2	TRBV3-1/TRBV3-2	11	ASSQADSYGYT
TRBJ2-7	TRBV6-6	13	ASSPRLATFYEQY
TRBJ2-2	TRBV27	20	ASSSPLLSGGIITLNTGELF
TRBJ2-1	TRBV28	11	ASSSGVWDEQF
TRBJ2-2	TRBV10-1	14	ASSESITGGYGELF
TRBJ2-6	TRBV4-1	14	ASSQEWTSGANVLT
TRBJ2-7	TRBV19	13	ASKVGAAGPYEQY
TRBJ1-2	TRBV5-1	11	ASSLRPGGGYT
TRBJ2-7	TRBV11-2	12	ASSSSLADNEQY
TRBJ2-7	TRBV11-3	12	ASHQGTGLYEQY
TRBJ2-1	TRBV6-4	14	ASSRLGVRGYNEQF
TRBJ2-5	TRBV10-3	14	AISERDRGLGETQY
TRBJ2-1	TRBV29-1	12	SARLAGGNNEQF
TRBJ1-4	TRBV11-2	14	ASSLIRDRGSEKLF
TRBJ2-1	TRBV4-1	13	ASSQGGLAGWEQF
TRBJ1-1	TRBV13	10	ASSRTSTEAF
TRBJ1-1	TRBV5-1	13	ASSVNRGLGTEAF
TRBJ1-6	TRBV28	13	ASSLYPGLRSPLH
TRBJ2-7	TRBV27	11	ASSAYRSYEQY
TRBJ2-3	TRBV4-2	15	ASSQTPPGTSGTTQY
TRBJ2-2	TRBV28	11	ASSPQNTGELF
TRBJ1-2	TRBV6-1	11	ASSETSNYGYT
TRBJ2-1	TRBV11-3	13	ASSHSGRAANEQF
TRBJ2-5	TRBV7-7	15	ASSPPGGTGAGETQY
TRBJ1-2	TRBV2	13	ASRPGQGANYGYT
TRBJ2-7	TRBV6-5	9	ASSRGYEQY
TRBJ1-1	TRBV6-5	11	ASSYSGAGAAF
TRBJ2-7	TRBV11-3	10	ASSAPRGEQY
TRBJ2-1	TRBV5-1	12	ASSSSGGYNEQF
TRBJ2-3	TRBV11-3	11	ASSRTGPDTQY
TRBJ1-3	TRBV19	13	ASSSRRNPGNTIY
TRBJ2-1	TRBV7-9	10	ASSSTSNEQF
TRBJ1-3	TRBV28	13	ASSGLQGAGNTIY
TRBJ2-4	TRBV7-3	14	ASSPGLAGAKNIQY
TRBJ1-2	TRBV27	11	ASSQWGEDGYT
TRBJ1-1	TRBV5-6	12	ASSLLGSNTEAF
TRBJ2-7	TRBV9	14	ASSTSTSGRGYEQY
TRBJ2-1	TRBV15	13	ATSSYSGRYNEQF
TRBJ2-7	TRBV11-3	12	ASHSGRSSYEQY
TRBJ1-1	TRBV7-9	14	ASSFLPPGGYTEAF
TRBJ1-2	TRBV6-5	12	ASSSRQGAYGYT
TRBJ1-4	TRBV3-1/TRBV3-2	12	ASSQDLGRGKLF
TRBJ1-1	TRBV21-1	11	ASSKGGRVEAF